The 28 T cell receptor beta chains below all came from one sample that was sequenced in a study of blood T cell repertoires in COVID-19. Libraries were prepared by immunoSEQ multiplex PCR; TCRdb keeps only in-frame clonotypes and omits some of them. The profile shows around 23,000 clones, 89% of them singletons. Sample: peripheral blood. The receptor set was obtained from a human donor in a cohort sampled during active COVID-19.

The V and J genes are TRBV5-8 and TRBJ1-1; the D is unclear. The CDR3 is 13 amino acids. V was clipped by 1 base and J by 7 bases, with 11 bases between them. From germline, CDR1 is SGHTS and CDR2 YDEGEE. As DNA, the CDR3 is TGTGCCAGCAGCTTGTCGGTCGGTGGTGAAGCTTTCTTT. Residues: CASSLSVGGEAFF. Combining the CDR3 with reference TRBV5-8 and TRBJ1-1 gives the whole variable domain EAGVTQSPTHLIKTRGQQATLRCSPISGHTSVYWYQQALGLGLQFLLWYDEGEERNRGNFPPRFSGRQFPNYSSELNVNALELEDSALYLCASSLSVGGEAFFGQGTRLTVV.

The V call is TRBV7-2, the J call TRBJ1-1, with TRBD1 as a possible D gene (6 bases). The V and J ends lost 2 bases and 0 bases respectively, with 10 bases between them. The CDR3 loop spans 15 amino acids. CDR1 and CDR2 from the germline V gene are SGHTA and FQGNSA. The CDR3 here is CASSLRDTMNTEAFF. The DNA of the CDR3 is TGTGCCAGCAGCTTACGGGACACCATGAACACTGAAGCTTTCTTT.

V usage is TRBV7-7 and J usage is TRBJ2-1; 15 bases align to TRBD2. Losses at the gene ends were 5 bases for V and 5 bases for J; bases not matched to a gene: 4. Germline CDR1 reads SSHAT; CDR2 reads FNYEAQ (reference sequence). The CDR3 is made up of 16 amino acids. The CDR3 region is CASSQGLAGGDNEQFF. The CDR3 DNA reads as TGTGCCAGCAGCCAGGGACTAGCGGGGGGCGACAATGAGCAGTTCTTC. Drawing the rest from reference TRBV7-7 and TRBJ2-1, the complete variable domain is GAGVSQSPRYKVTKRGQDVTLRCDPISSHATLYWYQQALGQGPEFLTYFNYEAQPDKSGLPSDRFSAERPEGSISTLTIQRTEQRDSAMYRCASSQGLAGGDNEQFFGPGTRLTVL.

The CDR3 is CATSRETRLYEQYF. In nucleotides, the CDR3 is TGTGCCACCAGCAGAGAGACTAGACTCTACGAGCAGTACTTC. The chain employs TRBV15 and TRBJ2-7; tentative D call: TRBD2 (6 bases). Looked up from germline, CDR1 is LNHNV and CDR2 is YYDKDF (reference sequence). Trimming took 0 bases from V and 3 from J, leaving 9 bases between them. The CDR3 runs to 14 residues.

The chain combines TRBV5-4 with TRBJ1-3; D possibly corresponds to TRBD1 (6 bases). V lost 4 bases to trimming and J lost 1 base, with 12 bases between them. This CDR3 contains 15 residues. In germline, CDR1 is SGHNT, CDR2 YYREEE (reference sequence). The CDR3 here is CASSKIGGSGNTIYF. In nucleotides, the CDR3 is TGTGCCAGCAGCAAGATAGGGGGATCTGGAAACACCATATATTTT.

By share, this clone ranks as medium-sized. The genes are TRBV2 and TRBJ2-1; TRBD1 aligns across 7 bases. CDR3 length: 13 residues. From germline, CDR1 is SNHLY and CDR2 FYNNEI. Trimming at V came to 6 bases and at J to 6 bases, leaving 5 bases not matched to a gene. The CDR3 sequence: CASRATGSNEQFF. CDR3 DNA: TGTGCCAGCAGGGCGACAGGGAGCAATGAGCAGTTCTTC.

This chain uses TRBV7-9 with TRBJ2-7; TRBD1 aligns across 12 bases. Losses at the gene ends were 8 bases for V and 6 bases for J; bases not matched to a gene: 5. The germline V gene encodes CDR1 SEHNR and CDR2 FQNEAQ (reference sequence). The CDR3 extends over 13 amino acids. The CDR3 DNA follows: TGTGCCAGCTCTCGGGGACAGGGGGCCGAGCAGTACTTC. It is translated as CASSRGQGAEQYF.

The DNA of the CDR3 is TGTGCCAGTAGTCCAAGATCCAGCGCCTACAATGAGCAGTTCTTC. Translated: CASSPRSSAYNEQFF. The chain employs TRBV19 and TRBJ2-1; D uncertain. The germline gives CDR1 LNHDA, CDR2 SQIVND (reference sequence). With 5 bases removed from V and 2 bases from J, the gap between germline ends came to 13 bases. CDR3 length equals 15 residues.

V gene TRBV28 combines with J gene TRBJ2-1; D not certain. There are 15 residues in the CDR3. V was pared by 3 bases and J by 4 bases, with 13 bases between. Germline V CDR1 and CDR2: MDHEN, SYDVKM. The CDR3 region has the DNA TGTGCCAGCAGTTTCCAGAGGTACAAATACAATGAGCAGTTCTTC. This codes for CASSFQRYKYNEQFF.

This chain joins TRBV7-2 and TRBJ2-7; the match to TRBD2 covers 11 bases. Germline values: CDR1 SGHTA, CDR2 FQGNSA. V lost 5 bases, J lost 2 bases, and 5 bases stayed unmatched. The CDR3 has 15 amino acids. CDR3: CASSRIAGGAYEQYF. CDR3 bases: TGTGCCAGCAGCCGTATAGCGGGGGGGGCCTACGAGCAGTACTTC. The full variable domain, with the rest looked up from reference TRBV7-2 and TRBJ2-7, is GAGVSQSPSNKVTEKGKDVELRCDPISGHTALYWYRQSLGQGLEFLIYFQGNSAPDKSGLPSDRFSAERTGGSVSTLTIQRTQQEDSAVYLCASSRIAGGAYEQYFGPGTRLTVT.

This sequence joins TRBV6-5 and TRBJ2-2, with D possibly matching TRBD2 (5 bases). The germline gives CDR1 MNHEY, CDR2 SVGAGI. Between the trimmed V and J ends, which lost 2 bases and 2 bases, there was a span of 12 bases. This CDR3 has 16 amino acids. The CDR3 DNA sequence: TGTGCCAGCAGTTACGGTTTTACTAGTAACACCGGGGAGCTGTTTTTT. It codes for CASSYGFTSNTGELFF.

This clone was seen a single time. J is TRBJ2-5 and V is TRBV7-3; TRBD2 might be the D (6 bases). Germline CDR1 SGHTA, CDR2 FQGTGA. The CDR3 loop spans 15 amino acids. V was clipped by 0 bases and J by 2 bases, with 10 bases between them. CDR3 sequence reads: CASSLTAGLQETQYF. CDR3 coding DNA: TGTGCCAGCAGCTTAACTGCGGGATTGCAAGAGACCCAGTACTTC.

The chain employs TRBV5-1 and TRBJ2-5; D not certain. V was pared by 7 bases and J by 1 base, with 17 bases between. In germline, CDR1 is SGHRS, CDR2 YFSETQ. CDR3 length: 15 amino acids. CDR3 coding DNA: TGCGCCAGCGCTATGATGGTGAGAGCCCAAGAGACCCAGTACTTC. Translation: CASAMMVRAQETQYF.

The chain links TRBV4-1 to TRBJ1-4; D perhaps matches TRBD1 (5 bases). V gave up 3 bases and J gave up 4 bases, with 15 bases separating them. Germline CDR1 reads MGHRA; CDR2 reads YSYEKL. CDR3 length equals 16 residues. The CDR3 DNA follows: TGCGCCAGCAGCCACCCTCTGGGCGGGGGTAATGAAAAACTGTTTTTT. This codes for CASSHPLGGGNEKLFF.

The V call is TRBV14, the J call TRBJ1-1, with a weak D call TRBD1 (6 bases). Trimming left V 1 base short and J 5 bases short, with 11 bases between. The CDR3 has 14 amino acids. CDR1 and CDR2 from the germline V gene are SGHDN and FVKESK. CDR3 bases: TGTGCCAGCAGCCAAGTCGGACAGACGACTGAAGCTTTCTTT. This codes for CASSQVGQTTEAFF.

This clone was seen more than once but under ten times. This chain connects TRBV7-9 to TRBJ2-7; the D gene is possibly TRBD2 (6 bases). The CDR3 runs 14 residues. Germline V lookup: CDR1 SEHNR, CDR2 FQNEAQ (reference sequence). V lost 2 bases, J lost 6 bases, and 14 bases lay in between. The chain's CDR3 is CASSLFVTSSEQYF. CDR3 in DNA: TGTGCCAGCAGCTTATTTGTGACTAGTTCCGAGCAGTACTTC.

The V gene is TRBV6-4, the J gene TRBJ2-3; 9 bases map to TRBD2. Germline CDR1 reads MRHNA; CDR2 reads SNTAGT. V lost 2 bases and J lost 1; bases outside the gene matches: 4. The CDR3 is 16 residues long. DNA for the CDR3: TGTGCCAGCAGTGACCGCGCGGGGGGGGGCACAGATACGCAGTATTTT. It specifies CASSDRAGGGTDTQYF.

The CDR3 here is CATDVQRRPYEQYF. In DNA, the CDR3 is TGTGCCACCGACGTACAGCGGAGGCCCTACGAGCAGTACTTC. The chain recombines TRBV21-1 with TRBJ2-7; TRBD2, the table's D call, lacks a check against the DNA. TRBV21-1 is assigned pseudogene status. This CDR3 has 14 residues.

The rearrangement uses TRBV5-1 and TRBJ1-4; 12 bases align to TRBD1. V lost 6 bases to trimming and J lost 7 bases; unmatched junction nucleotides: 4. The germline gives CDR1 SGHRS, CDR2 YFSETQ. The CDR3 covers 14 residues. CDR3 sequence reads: CASTGTGGGEKLFF. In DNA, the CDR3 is TGCGCCAGCACCGGGACAGGGGGCGGTGAAAAACTGTTTTTT.

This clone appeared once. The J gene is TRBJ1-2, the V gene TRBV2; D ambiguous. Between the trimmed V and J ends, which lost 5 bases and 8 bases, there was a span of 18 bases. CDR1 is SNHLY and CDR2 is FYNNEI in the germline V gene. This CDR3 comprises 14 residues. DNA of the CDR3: TGTGCCAGCAGTTCATTGGCGAGTGGGGAGGGCTACACCTTC. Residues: CASSSLASGEGYTF.

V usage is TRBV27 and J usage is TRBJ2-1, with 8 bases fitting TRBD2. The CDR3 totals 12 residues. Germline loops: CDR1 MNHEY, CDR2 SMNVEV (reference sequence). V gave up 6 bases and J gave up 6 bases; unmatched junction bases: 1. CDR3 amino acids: CASSGLANEQFF. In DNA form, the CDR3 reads TGTGCCAGCAGCGGACTAGCCAATGAGCAGTTCTTC.

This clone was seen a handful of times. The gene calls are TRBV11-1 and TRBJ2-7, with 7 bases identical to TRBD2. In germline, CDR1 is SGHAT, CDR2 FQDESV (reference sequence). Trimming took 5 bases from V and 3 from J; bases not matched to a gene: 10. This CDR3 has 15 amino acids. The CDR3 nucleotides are TGTGCCAGCAGCCCTTGGGAGGGGTTGCACTACGAGCAGTACTTC. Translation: CASSPWEGLHYEQYF.

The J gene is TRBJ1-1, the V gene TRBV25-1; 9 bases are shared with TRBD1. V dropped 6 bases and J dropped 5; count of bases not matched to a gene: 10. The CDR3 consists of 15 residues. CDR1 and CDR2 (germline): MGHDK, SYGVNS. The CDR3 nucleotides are TGTGCCAGCAGGGAAACGACAGGGGGAAGGACTGAAGCTTTCTTT. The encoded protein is CASRETTGGRTEAFF. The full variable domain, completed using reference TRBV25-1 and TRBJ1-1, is EADIYQTPRYLVIGTGKKITLECSQTMGHDKMYWYQQDPGMELHLIHYSYGVNSTEKGDLSSESTVSRIRTEHFPLTLESARPSHTSQYLCASRETTGGRTEAFFGQGTRLTVV.

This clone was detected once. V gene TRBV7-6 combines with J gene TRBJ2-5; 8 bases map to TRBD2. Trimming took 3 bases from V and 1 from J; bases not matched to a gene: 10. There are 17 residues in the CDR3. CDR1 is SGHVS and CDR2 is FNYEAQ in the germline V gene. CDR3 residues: CASSFLGSGVIQETQYF. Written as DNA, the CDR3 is TGTGCCAGCAGCTTTCTCGGTAGCGGGGTGATCCAAGAGACCCAGTACTTC.

The CDR3: CASRPTSGGTQYF. CDR3 DNA sequence: TGTGCCAGCAGGCCTACTAGCGGGGGTACGCAGTATTTT. This chain connects TRBV6-2 or TRBV6-3 to TRBJ2-3, with 11 bases aligning to TRBD2. CDR1 is MNHEY, CDR2 SVGEGT, per germline. The CDR3 totals 13 residues. J was trimmed by 8 bases and V by 6 bases; bases with no gene match: 4.

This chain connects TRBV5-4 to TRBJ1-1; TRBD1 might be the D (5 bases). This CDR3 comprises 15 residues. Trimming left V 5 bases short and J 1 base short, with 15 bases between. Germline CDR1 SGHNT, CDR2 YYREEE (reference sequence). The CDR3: CASSFWGVGNTEAFF. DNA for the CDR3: TGTGCCAGCAGTTTTTGGGGGGTAGGGAACACTGAAGCTTTCTTT.

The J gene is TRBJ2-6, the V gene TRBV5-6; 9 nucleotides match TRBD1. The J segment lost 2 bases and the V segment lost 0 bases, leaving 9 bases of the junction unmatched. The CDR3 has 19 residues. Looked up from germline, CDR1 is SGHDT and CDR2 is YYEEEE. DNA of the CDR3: TGTGCCAGCAGCTTGGAACCGGGACAGGGAACTCCTGGGGCCAACGTCCTGACTTTC. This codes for CASSLEPGQGTPGANVLTF.

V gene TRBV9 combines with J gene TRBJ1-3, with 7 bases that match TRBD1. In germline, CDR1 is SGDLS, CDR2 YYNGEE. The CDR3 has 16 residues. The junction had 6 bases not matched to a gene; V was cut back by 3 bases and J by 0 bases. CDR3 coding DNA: TGTGCCAGCAGCGCCCAGGGGGTTAACTCTGGAAACACCATATATTTT. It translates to CASSAQGVNSGNTIYF.